What follows are 14 T cell receptor beta chains derived from one specimen sequenced in a study of shared T cell receptors in the human thymus. Using immunoSEQ multiplex PCR, the repertoire was profiled, and TCRdb retains in-frame clones only, with some absent. This table holds 640,000 or so clones, about 87% found once. In addition, the sample was reused for a study of human thymus T cells.

What was sequenced was thymocytes. These TCRs come from a boy under three years old with a congenital heart defect.

The CDR3 bases are TGTGCCAGCAGCCTTTACCGGGACAGGGACTACGAGCAGTACTTC. This sequence encodes CASSLYRDRDYEQYF. The V gene is TRBV5-5, the J gene TRBJ2-7; 9 bases map to TRBD1. Germline trimming cut 4 bases from V and 3 bases from J; bases unmatched to any gene: 8. Germline loops: CDR1 SGHKS, CDR2 YYEKEE (reference sequence). The length of the CDR3 is 15 residues.

The chain combines TRBV28 with TRBJ1-1; TRBD1 might be the D (6 bases). Germline V CDR1 and CDR2: MDHEN, SYDVKM. CDR3 size: 14 residues. V lost 6 bases to trimming and J lost 3 bases, with 14 bases between them. The CDR3 loop is CASSQQGFDTEAFF. The CDR3 DNA follows: TGTGCCAGCAGCCAACAGGGCTTTGACACTGAAGCTTTCTTT.

This clone was seen only a few times. This chain links TRBV28 with TRBJ1-4, with a tentative D call TRBD1 (6 bases). The V gene lost 1 base and the J gene lost 1 base, with 10 bases spanning the gap. Per the germline V gene, CDR1 is MDHEN and CDR2 is SYDVKM. There are 16 residues in the CDR3. CDR3 in amino acids: CASSLLGAGTNEKLFF. The CDR3 bases are TGTGCCAGCAGTTTATTGGGGGCGGGAACTAATGAAAAACTGTTTTTT.

The V gene is TRBV19, the J gene TRBJ2-3, with 7 nucleotides matching TRBD2. J lost 1 base, V lost 9 bases, and 7 bases had no gene match. This CDR3 is built from 14 residues. CDR1 and CDR2 (germline): LNHDA, SQIVND (reference sequence). The CDR3 region is CASCQGGGTDTQYF. CDR3 coding DNA: TGTGCCAGCTGCCAGGGAGGGGGCACAGATACGCAGTATTTT.

V is TRBV6-6 and J is TRBJ2-5; TRBD1 matches 9 bases. J lost 0 bases, V lost 5 bases, and 4 bases had no gene match. CDR3 size: 15 residues. Germline-derived CDR1 and CDR2 are MNHNY and SVGAGI (reference sequence). DNA of the CDR3: TGTGCCAGCAGTAACACAGGGGGCTACCAAGAGACCCAGTACTTC. Its translation: CASSNTGGYQETQYF.

V gene TRBV5-4 combines with J gene TRBJ2-2; 8 bases line up with TRBD2. Germline trimming cut 4 bases from V and 6 bases from J; bases unmatched to any gene: 11. Germline CDR1 and CDR2: SGHNT and YYREEE (reference sequence). The CDR3 is made up of 16 amino acids. The CDR3 sequence: CASSPRTREGPGELFF. As DNA, the CDR3 is TGTGCCAGCAGCCCGAGGACACGGGAGGGCCCCGGGGAGCTGTTTTTT.

The V call is TRBV9, the J call TRBJ1-2; the match to TRBD1 covers 7 bases. The germline V gene has CDR1 SGDLS and CDR2 YYNGEE. This CDR3 is 15 amino acids long. Unmatched junction bases numbered 7, after V lost 3 bases and J lost 2 bases. The CDR3 here is CASSAGDSENYGYTF. The CDR3 DNA is TGTGCCAGCAGCGCCGGGGACAGCGAGAACTATGGCTACACCTTC.

This rearrangement joins TRBV28 to TRBJ1-5; D uncertain. The CDR3 covers 15 residues. From germline, CDR1 is MDHEN and CDR2 SYDVKM. V was pared by 5 bases and J by 0 bases, with 11 bases between. The CDR3 sequence is CASSTPSRSNQPQHF. DNA for the CDR3: TGTGCCAGCAGTACCCCCAGTCGTAGCAATCAGCCCCAGCATTTT.

This rearrangement joins TRBV5-6 to TRBJ1-1; D call uncertain. This CDR3 region has 14 residues. Trimming cost V 3 bases and J 1 base, with 10 bases left between them. CDR1 is SGHDT and CDR2 is YYEEEE in the germline V gene. The CDR3 DNA reads TGTGCCAGCAGCTATATCTCAGGGAACACTGAAGCTTTCTTT. Translated: CASSYISGNTEAFF.

The chain couples TRBV10-3 to TRBJ2-7; 7 nucleotides agree with TRBD1. The CDR3 is 13 amino acids. Unmatched junction bases numbered 2, after V lost 5 bases and J lost 1 base. The germline V gene encodes CDR1 ENHRY and CDR2 SYGVKD. CDR3 in DNA: TGTGCCATCAGTTCGGGACAGTCCTACGAGCAGTACTTC. This translates into CAISSGQSYEQYF.

V and J are TRBV4-1 and TRBJ1-1, with D perhaps matching TRBD1 (5 bases). V lost 0 bases and J lost 3, with 17 bases in between. The germline CDR1 and CDR2 sequences are MGHRA and YSYEKL. This CDR3 spans 17 amino acids. The DNA for the CDR3 is TGCGCCAGCAGCCAAGATCTTCAGGGCAGTCGGTACACTGAAGCTTTCTTT. Translation gives CASSQDLQGSRYTEAFF.

The DNA for the CDR3 is TGTGCCAGCTCATCCAGCGGGGGGTCAAGCAATCAGCCCCAGCATTTT. Its translation is CASSSSGGSSNQPQHF. J is TRBJ1-5 and V is TRBV18, with D possibly TRBD1 on 5 matching bases. Germline CDR1 and CDR2: KGHSH and LQKENI. CDR3 length: 16 residues. V lost 5 bases and J 1 base, leaving 15 bases between the germline ends.

The chain carries TRBV4-2 and TRBJ1-2; 7 nucleotides align to TRBD1. The germline gives CDR1 LGHNA, CDR2 YNFKEQ. Trimming at V came to 1 base and at J to 0 bases, leaving 5 bases not matched to a gene. The CDR3 loop spans 16 amino acids. CDR3 coding DNA: TGTGCCAGCAGCCAAGGGCCCGACAGGGCTAACTATGGCTACACCTTC. Translation gives CASSQGPDRANYGYTF.

The CDR3 protein is CASRPVVQGALSNQPQHF. The CDR3 region has the DNA TGTGCCAGCAGACCTGTCGTGCAGGGGGCCCTGAGCAATCAGCCCCAGCATTTT. The V call is TRBV28, the J call TRBJ1-5; TRBD1 aligns across 8 bases. J was trimmed by 1 base and V by 6 bases; bases with no gene match: 14. The V gene's germline CDR1 is MDHEN and CDR2 SYDVKM. This CDR3 is 18 amino acids long.